This T cell receptor (beta chain) was retrieved from a study of T-cell reconstitution after alpha-beta-depleted transplantation in children. Study-wide points: At around two months after transplant, the alpha-beta T cells were reportedly derived from several hundred expanded clones that came from non-depleted graft cells. One year after transplant, T-cell counts and diversity came mostly from newly produced T cells.

Unique molecular identifiers were used to barcode this TCRbeta library. TCRdb re-analysed the PCR reads in MiXCR, keeping a single row per CDR3 protein. The repertoire includes nearly 250,000 distinct CDR3 sequences, under 9.5% of them detected once, and just under 6.5% sits in the top ten. Trimming at V came to 2 bases and at J to 7 bases, leaving 6 bases not matched to a gene. CDR1 SGHRS and CDR2 YFSETQ come from the germline V gene. The CDR3 consists of 15 residues. The table lists this clonotype with many counts. As yet, its antigen is unknown. The TCR was taken from a male patient between 5 and 17 years old who had a stem cell transplant for acute lymphoblastic leukemia, so the T cells may come from the graft donor. J is TRBJ1-6 and V is TRBV5-1; TRBD1 matches at 7 bases. This specimen was PBMCs, mostly from graft donor cells, taken 180 days after TCRalphabeta/CD19-depleted stem cell transplant. The CDR3 loop is CASSFRDSDNSPLHF. For the CDR3, the DNA is TGCGCCAGCAGCTTCCGGGACAGTGACAATTCACCCCTCCACTTT.